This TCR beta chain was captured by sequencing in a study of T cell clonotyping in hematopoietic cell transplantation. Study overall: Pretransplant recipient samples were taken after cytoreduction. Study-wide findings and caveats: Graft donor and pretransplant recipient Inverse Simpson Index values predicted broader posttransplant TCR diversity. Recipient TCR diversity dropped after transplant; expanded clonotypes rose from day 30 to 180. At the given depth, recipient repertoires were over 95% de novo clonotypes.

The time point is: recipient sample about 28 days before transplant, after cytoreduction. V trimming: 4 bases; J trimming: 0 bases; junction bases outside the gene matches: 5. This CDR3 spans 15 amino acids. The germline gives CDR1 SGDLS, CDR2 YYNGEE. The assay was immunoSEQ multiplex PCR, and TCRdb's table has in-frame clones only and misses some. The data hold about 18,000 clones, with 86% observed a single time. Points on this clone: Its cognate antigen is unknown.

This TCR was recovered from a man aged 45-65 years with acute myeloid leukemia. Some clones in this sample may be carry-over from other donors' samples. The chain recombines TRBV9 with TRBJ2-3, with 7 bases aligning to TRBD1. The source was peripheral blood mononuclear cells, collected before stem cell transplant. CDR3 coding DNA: TGTGCCAGCAGCCTTGGGACAGCTAGCACAGATACGCAGTATTTT. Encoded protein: CASSLGTASTDTQYF.